This TCR beta chain emerged from a study of identical twins. Template switching introduced a universal primer site, and the cDNA bore unique molecular identifiers. In TCRdb, the 5' RACE reads were re-called with MiXCR into one record per CDR3 protein. The top ten hold approximately 4.5% of the sample, which has 700,000 or so distinct CDR3 sequences, 21% seen once. Germline assignment: CDR1 SGHRS and CDR2 YFSETQ. The CDR3 extends over 15 amino acids. Trimming removed 4 bases from V and 0 bases from J, with 11 bases in between. This clonotype was detected a few times. The sample was also reused in another study, on T cells expressing NK-cell markers.

The sequenced material came from PBMCs. The sequence came from a woman between 18 and 29 years old in good health. The J gene is TRBJ2-1, the V gene TRBV5-1; D not resolved. In DNA, the CDR3 is TGCGCCAGCAGCCCCCCACTGGACTCCTACAATGAGCAGTTCTTC. It encodes CASSPPLDSYNEQFF.